This T cell receptor beta chain came from a study of blood T cell repertoires in COVID-19. Across the study: Researchers got acute and convalescent COVID-19 samples from the United States, Italy and Spain.

There are 16 residues in the CDR3. With 2 bases removed from V and 7 bases from J, the gap between germline ends came to 18 bases. The germline CDR1 and CDR2 sequences are SNHLY and FYNNEI. Each participant's cohort was designated according to participant-reported clinical history. Authors' data handling: Reference gene primer amplification yielded estimated nucleated cell counts. Repertoires were generated with immunoSEQ multiplex PCR, while TCRdb's copy carries only in-frame clones and drops some. For V, J and clone size, that table is used; D and trimming come from the DNA. The data show roughly 150,000 clones, with roughly 83% seen just once and roughly 5% held by the top ten.

The chain couples TRBV2 to TRBJ2-4; no firm D call. The sequence came from a man between 70 and 80 years old who had been exposed to COVID-19. What was sequenced was PBMCs or T cells enriched from blood (not recorded which). The CDR3 DNA sequence: TGTGCCAGCAGTGAATTCTTGTTCCCAGACTCGAACATTCAGTACTTC. Translating gives CASSEFLFPDSNIQYF.